This TCR beta chain emerged from a study of T cells after yellow fever vaccination. Study-wide background: SMART-Seq v4 Ultra Low Input handled preparation of low-cell-number fractions.

Each CDR3 protein is one row after TCRdb ran MiXCR on the 5' RACE reads. The profile shows a few hundred thousand distinct CDR3 sequences, around a sixth of them singletons. Many counts were recorded for this clonotype. Its antigen is unknown. Study-level points and caveats: FACS-sorted repertoires could harbor abundant contaminating bulk-population clonotypes.

This CDR3 contains 14 residues. Germline V CDR1 and CDR2: SEHNR, FQNEAQ (reference sequence). The junction had 8 bases not matched to a gene; V was cut back by 5 bases and J by 6 bases. The receptor was isolated from a man between 18 and 35 years old who received the YFV17D yellow fever vaccine. This chain links TRBV7-9 with TRBJ2-7; 9 bases align to TRBD1. The material was PBMCs, obtained around 5 days after the first yellow fever vaccination. The CDR3 nucleotides are TGTGCCAGCAGCATTGGACAGGGGATCCTCGAGCAGTACTTC. This codes for CASSIGQGILEQYF.